The T cell receptor (beta chain) described here comes from a study of control samples from healthy donors and cancer patients (dated by TCRdb to 2018 to 2020). Receptor amplification or capture employed the immunoSEQ multiplex PCR assay. TCRdb took over this immuneACCESS table, retaining in-frame rearrangements with V and J assigned. Such tables are incomplete; in checked studies, under half of the missing clones stem from an unresolved V gene, and the remainder is unexplained. A total of 100,000 to 150,000 clones appear in this sample, 90% of them only once. About 2.5% of the sample rests with the top ten. As concerns this clone: What this receptor recognizes is not known. Per-nucleotide qualities are absent, and no much larger clonotype sits a single base away.

The junction shows trimming of 8 bases on V and 4 bases on J, and the gene matches do not reach 4 bases of it. The CDR3 goes from the cysteine to the phenylalanine over 13 residues. Only the CDR3 DNA stays, 39 bases, in frame from base 1. The germline V gene sets CDR1 to KGHSH and CDR2 to LQKENI. The sequenced sample was blood. Recombination linked TRBV18 to TRBJ1-5; 8 bases in between match TRBD1. The TCR sequence derives from a man in his forties in good health. The CDR3 region has the sequence CASQDRENQPQHF. At the DNA level, the sequence is TGTGCCAGCCAGGACAGGGAGAATCAGCCCCAGCATTTT.